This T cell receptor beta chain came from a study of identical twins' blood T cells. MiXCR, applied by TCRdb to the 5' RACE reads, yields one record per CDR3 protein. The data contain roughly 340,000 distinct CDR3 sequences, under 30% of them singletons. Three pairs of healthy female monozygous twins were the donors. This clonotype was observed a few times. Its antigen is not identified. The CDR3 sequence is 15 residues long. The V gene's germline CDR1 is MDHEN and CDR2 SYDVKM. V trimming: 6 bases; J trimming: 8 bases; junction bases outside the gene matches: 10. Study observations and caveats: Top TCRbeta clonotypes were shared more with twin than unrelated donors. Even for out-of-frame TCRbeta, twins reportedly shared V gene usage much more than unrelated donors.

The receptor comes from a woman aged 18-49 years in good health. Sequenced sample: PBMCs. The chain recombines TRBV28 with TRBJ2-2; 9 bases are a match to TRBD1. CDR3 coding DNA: TGTGCCAGCAGACCAATGACAGGGGGTGAAGGGGAGCTGTTTTTT. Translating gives CASRPMTGGEGELFF.